A selection of T cell receptor beta chains follows, all from one sample in a study of OX40 agonist ivuxolimab in advanced cancers. The assay was immunoSEQ multiplex PCR, and TCRdb's table has in-frame clones only and misses some. Here the sample spans 15,000 to 20,000 clones, roughly 70% being singletons. The sequenced sample was CD4+ or CD8+ T cells sorted from blood, obtained in a trial of the OX40 agonist ivuxolimab. The source is an adult with an advanced solid tumor such as melanoma, head and neck, liver or kidney cancer. Both conserved end residues are trimmed from each CDR3. A D gene is named only where the DNA matches it firmly.

cdr3_aa,j_call,d_call,cdr3_length,v_call
ASRSRLGDRAFTDTQY,TRBJ2-3,NA,16,TRBV12-2
ASSQTGEYGYT,TRBJ1-2,TRBD1,11,TRBV27
ASSIRRTSGRAAAGELF,TRBJ2-2,TRBD2,17,TRBV19
ASSQENSALNTEAF,TRBJ1-1,NA,14,TRBV4-1
ASSKSRPRSVHEKLF,TRBJ1-4,NA,15,TRBV21-1
ASSSDGSQETQY,TRBJ2-5,NA,12,TRBV7-9
ATTLAAYNEQF,TRBJ2-1,TRBD2,11,TRBV19
ASSEGGQDYTEAF,TRBJ1-1,TRBD1,13,TRBV2
ASSQGTLNTGELF,TRBJ2-2,NA,13,TRBV4-2
ASRGTSIEAF,TRBJ1-1,NA,10,TRBV2
ASRTLQGSGNTIY,TRBJ1-3,NA,13,TRBV19
ASSLGLGDEQF,TRBJ2-1,NA,11,TRBV13
ASSLGVYSNQPQH,TRBJ1-5,NA,13,TRBV28
ASYPGTGEVSTEAF,TRBJ1-1,TRBD1,14,TRBV11-2
ASSTGGSTEAF,TRBJ1-1,NA,11,TRBV6-5
ASSSAGGDTQY,TRBJ2-3,NA,11,TRBV28
ATSSMEVGGMDEQF,TRBJ2-1,TRBD1,14,TRBV15
ASSWGRYNEQF,TRBJ2-1,NA,11,TRBV28
ASSSDPTTTNEKLF,TRBJ1-4,NA,14,TRBV7-9
ASSLGPWGPTYEQY,TRBJ2-7,NA,14,TRBV27
ASSLDYSGTFIYNEQF,TRBJ2-1,NA,16,TRBV27
ASTPSPFSAKNIQY,TRBJ2-4,NA,14,TRBV19
ASVTSGSSYEQY,TRBJ2-7,TRBD2,12,TRBV28
ASSDFYEQY,TRBJ2-7,NA,9,TRBV10-1
ASSPGTQYEQY,TRBJ2-7,NA,11,TRBV28
ASSQDQDSSGNTIY,TRBJ1-3,NA,14,TRBV4-1
ASSPPGQGSYEQY,TRBJ2-7,TRBD1,13,TRBV18
SVEVNTEAF,TRBJ1-1,NA,9,TRBV29-1
SVEDQEYEQF,TRBJ2-1,NA,10,TRBV29-1
AWRVPGGIEQY,TRBJ2-7,NA,11,TRBV30
ASSEPGRHYEQY,TRBJ2-7,NA,12,TRBV2
ASSQVLGGPEAF,TRBJ1-1,NA,12,TRBV4-3
ASSWLASTYEQY,TRBJ2-7,NA,12,TRBV5-8
ASRGVPGDTQY,TRBJ2-3,NA,11,TRBV2
ASSFRGPSGYT,TRBJ1-2,NA,11,TRBV5-1
ASSLTQGSNQPQH,TRBJ1-5,NA,13,TRBV28
ASSRGQVPGELF,TRBJ2-2,TRBD1,12,TRBV6-8
ASSHLLGDVYNEQF,TRBJ2-1,NA,14,TRBV4-3
ASSSRTYETMVSGANVLT,TRBJ2-6,NA,18,TRBV19
ASSLLGFEAF,TRBJ1-1,NA,10,TRBV28
ASSPESSRGTDTQY,TRBJ2-3,NA,14,TRBV7-3
ASSPSTGVEEKLF,TRBJ1-4,TRBD1,13,TRBV6-5
ASSYETAYEQY,TRBJ2-7,NA,11,TRBV6-5
ASSFLAGASDTQY,TRBJ2-3,TRBD2,13,TRBV27
ASSLAFRDTDRPGNTIY,TRBJ1-3,NA,17,TRBV5-6